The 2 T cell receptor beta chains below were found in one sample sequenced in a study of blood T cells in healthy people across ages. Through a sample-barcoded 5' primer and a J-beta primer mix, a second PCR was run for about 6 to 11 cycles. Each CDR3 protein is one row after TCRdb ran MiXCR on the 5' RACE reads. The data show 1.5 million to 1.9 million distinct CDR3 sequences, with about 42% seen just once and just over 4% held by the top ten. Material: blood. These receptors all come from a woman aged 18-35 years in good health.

The CDR3, as DNA: TGTGCCAGCTCACCACCGGCCAGGGTGAACACTGAAGCTTTCTTT. This gives the protein CASSPPARVNTEAFF. The chain links TRBV18 to TRBJ1-1; D might be TRBD1 (5 bases). Germline loops: CDR1 KGHSH, CDR2 LQKENI. The CDR3 totals 15 residues. The V end lost 0 bases, the J end lost 0 bases, and 8 bases lay between the germline ends. The entire variable domain, with the rest obtained from reference TRBV18 and TRBJ1-1, is as follows: NAGVMQNPRHLVRRRGQEARLRCSPMKGHSHVYWYRQLPEEGLKFMVYLQKENIIDESGMPKERFSAEFPKEGPSILRIQQVVRGDSAAYFCASSPPARVNTEAFFGQGTRLTVV.

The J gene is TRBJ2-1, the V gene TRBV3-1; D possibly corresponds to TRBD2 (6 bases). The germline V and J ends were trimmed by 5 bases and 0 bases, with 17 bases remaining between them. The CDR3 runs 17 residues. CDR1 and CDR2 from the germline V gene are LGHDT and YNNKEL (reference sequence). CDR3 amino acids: CASSSSSGTDSYNEQFF. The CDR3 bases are TGTGCCAGCAGCTCGAGCTCCGGGACTGACTCCTACAATGAGCAGTTCTTC.